The 27 T cell receptor beta chains reported below all come from one sample, sequenced in a study of CD4 and CD8 cells across lung adenocarcinoma regions. TCRdb re-called the PCR reads through MiXCR, storing one row per CDR3 protein. The sample contains more than 6,500 distinct CDR3 sequences, roughly half of which appear only once. Sequencing used CD8+ T cells from the center of a lung tumor. The source of these receptors is a male donor with lung adenocarcinoma. The CD4 and CD8 labels of this study may be unreliable.

The chain combines TRBV6-1 with TRBJ2-1, with 7 bases aligning to TRBD1. TRBJ2-7 matches the DNA end more closely, so the J call is doubtful. The CDR3 extends over 14 amino acids. The V gene's germline CDR1 is MNHNS and CDR2 SASEGT. CDR3 region: CASSPRQGSYEQYF. CDR3 bases: TGTGCCAGCAGTCCGAGACAGGGCTCCTACGAGCAGTACTTC.

Within the sample, this clonotype is medium-sized. The rearrangement links TRBV6-5 to TRBJ2-1; either TRBD1 or TRBD2 may supply D (7 bases each). Germline V gene lookup returns CDR1 MNHEY and CDR2 SVGAGI. The CDR3 has 20 residues. The V and J ends lost 5 bases and 4 bases respectively, with 30 bases between them. The CDR3 nucleotides are TGTGCCAGCAGTCCCCAGGGGGGGCCCCAGTTTTTTACCTATTACAATGAGCAGTTCTTC. As protein: CASSPQGGPQFFTYYNEQFF.

The chain combines TRBV7-3 with TRBJ2-1; 8 nucleotides agree with TRBD1. The end of the DNA fits TRBJ2-7 better, so the J call may be wrong. The CDR3 loop spans 16 amino acids. Germline V gene data show CDR1 as SGHTA and CDR2 as FQGTGA. CDR3 coding DNA: TGTGCCAGCAGCCCTAACCGGCATGGACAGGGTCGCGAGCAGTACTTC. This sequence encodes CASSPNRHGQGREQYF.

By share, this clonotype counts as medium-sized (0.01 to 0.1%). The chain joins TRBV12-3 or TRBV12-4 to TRBJ2-1; 7 bases are a match to TRBD2. Trimming took 3 bases from V and 16 from J; bases not matched to a gene: 6. There are 11 residues in the CDR3. CDR3 nucleotide sequence: TGTGCCAGCAGTTTCGGGACTACCCCCTTCTTC. Translation: CASSFGTTPFF.

This clonotype was seen more than once but under ten times. The CDR3 DNA reads as TGTGCCAGCAGCCAAGGAAAGCGGGATACGCAGTATTTT. Translation: CASSQGKRDTQYF. The chain carries TRBV4-2 and TRBJ2-3; TRBD2 might be the D (5 bases). V lost 1 base to trimming and J lost 6 bases, with 8 bases between them. This CDR3 spans 13 amino acids. Germline-derived CDR1 and CDR2 are LGHNA and YNFKEQ.

Remarks on this clonotype: The germline gene is not matched at one end of the junction; a read error may be the cause. This chain uses TRBV27 with TRBJ2-5; 7 positions match TRBD2. CDR3 length: 13 residues. Germline V gene lookup returns CDR1 MNHEY and CDR2 SMNVEV (reference sequence). The CDR3 loop is CASRGRGREALSF. The CDR3 bases are TGTGCCAGCAGGGGGAGGGGTCGGGAGGCCCTGTCCTTC.

This clonotype was seen a few times. This chain joins TRBV6-1 and TRBJ2-1, with a tentative D call TRBD2 (6 bases). CDR1 and CDR2 from the germline V gene are MNHNS and SASEGT. The CDR3 is 13 amino acids. V dropped 6 bases and J dropped 2 bases, with 8 bases sitting between them. In DNA form, the CDR3 reads TGTGCCAGCAGAACGGGGGCCTACAATGAGCAGTTCTTC. Translated, it gives CASRTGAYNEQFF.

In the case of this clonotype: The junction departs from the called germline gene at one end, perhaps through a read error. The V and J genes are TRBV27 and TRBJ2-4, with a tentative D call TRBD2 (5 bases). The CDR3 spans 17 residues. CDR1 and CDR2 (germline): MNHEY, SMNVEV (reference sequence). The CDR3 sequence is CASRFRAGVSATDMQYF. The CDR3 DNA reads as TGTGCCAGCAGATTTAGGGCGGGCGTGTCTGCCACAGATATGCAGTACTTT.

J is TRBJ2-1 and V is TRBV7-6; 9 bases are a match to TRBD1. In germline, CDR1 is SGHVS, CDR2 FNYEAQ. This CDR3 comprises 20 residues. V lost 2 bases and J lost 12; bases outside the gene matches: 26. The CDR3 DNA reads TGTGCCAGCAGCTTACAGCCCGGGACAGGGACTACCGGGACGCAGTTGGTGCAGTTCTTC. It encodes CASSLQPGTGTTGTQLVQFF.

About this clonotype: A read error may be the cause here, since a much bigger clone is one base away. The rearrangement links TRBV27 to TRBJ2-3, with D perhaps matching TRBD2 (6 bases). The germline V and J ends were trimmed by 6 bases and 4 bases, with 17 bases remaining between them. Germline CDR1 MNHEY, CDR2 SMNVEV (reference sequence). The CDR3 has 15 amino acids. The CDR3 DNA is TGTGCCAGCAGGGTCGGGAGCGCCTGGGCAGATACGCAGTATTTT. Amino acids: CASRVGSAWADTQYF.

In DNA form, the CDR3 reads TGTGCCAGCAGTCCTGCCAAGAGGGGGCTGCAGCAGTTCTTC. As protein: CASSPAKRGLQQFF. The chain employs TRBV7-2 and TRBJ2-1; 7 nucleotides align to TRBD1. V was pared by 6 bases and J by 11 bases, with 13 bases of the junction left unmatched. This CDR3 region has 14 residues. The germline gives CDR1 SGHTA, CDR2 FQGNSA.

In the case of this clonotype: One junction end disagrees with the germline gene, perhaps due to a read error. This chain connects TRBV10-3 to TRBJ2-5, with D perhaps TRBD1 or TRBD2 (6 bases each). Germline V gene lookup returns CDR1 ENHRY and CDR2 SYGVKD. The CDR3 consists of 15 residues. The CDR3 loop reads CAGGKGGRDEETQYF. The CDR3 DNA reads as TGTGCCGGGGGGAAGGGGGGCCGAGACGAAGAGACGCAGTACTTC.

In its sample, this clonotype ranks as medium-sized. The chain recombines TRBV12-3 or TRBV12-4 with TRBJ2-5, with 9 bases that match TRBD1. V was pared by 2 bases and J by 6 bases, with 10 bases of the junction left unmatched. The CDR3 is 16 amino acids. CDR3 in amino acids: CASSLPRDRAKKTQYF. The CDR3 DNA reads TGTGCCAGCAGTTTACCTCGGGACAGGGCTAAAAAGACCCAGTACTTC.

V gene TRBV4-1 combines with J gene TRBJ2-1, with D uncertain. The tail of the sequence fits TRBJ2-7 better, so the J call may be wrong. Germline values: CDR1 MGHRA, CDR2 YSYEKL. The CDR3 has 13 residues. CDR3 nucleotide sequence: TGCGCCAGCAGCCAAGATCGGGCATACGAGCAGTACTTC. Its protein product is CASSQDRAYEQYF.

This clonotype was observed a single time. At one end the junction does not follow the germline gene, possibly because of a read error. V and J are TRBV6-1 and TRBJ2-3, with D perhaps TRBD1 (5 bases). CDR1 MNHNS and CDR2 SASEGT come from the germline V gene. The CDR3 spans 15 residues. Written as DNA, the CDR3 is TGTGGCAGCAGTGAAGGGGCGCGCCTCAAAGATACGCAGTATTTT. Translated: CGSSEGARLKDTQYF.

This clonotype was found once. This chain connects TRBV27 to TRBJ2-5; D is perhaps TRBD2 (7 bases). V dropped 8 bases and J dropped 8 bases, with 27 bases sitting between them. This CDR3 is built from 16 residues. Per the germline V gene, CDR1 is MNHEY and CDR2 is SMNVEV (reference sequence). The chain's CDR3 is CASGGGGPGDPDTQYF. The CDR3 bases are TGTGCCAGCGGGGGGGGGGGGCCTGGGGACCCAGATACCCAGTACTTC.

By proportion, this clonotype is medium-sized. The chain uses TRBV24-1 and TRBJ2-3, with D possibly being TRBD1 or TRBD2 (6 bases each). The CDR3 totals 15 residues. Trimming stripped 2 bases from V and 2 bases from J, with 10 bases between. Looked up from germline, CDR1 is KGHDR and CDR2 is SFDVKD. The CDR3 loop is CATSDSGDITDTQYF. CDR3 sequence (DNA): TGTGCCACCAGTGATTCGGGGGACATCACAGATACGCAGTATTTT.

The J gene is TRBJ2-1, the V gene TRBV6-5; no reliable D call. The J call may not be correct, given that the DNA end is closer to TRBJ2-7. The germline V gene has CDR1 MNHEY and CDR2 SVGAGI. CDR3 size: 13 residues. This chain's CDR3 is CASSYGVVNEQYF. DNA for the CDR3: TGTGCCAGCAGTTACGGTGTTGTCAATGAGCAGTACTTC.

This clonotype was counted a few times. The DNA of the CDR3 is TGTGCCACCTCCCGGGGGTATCTTGACGAGCAGTACTTC. Translating it yields CATSRGYLDEQYF. The V gene is TRBV27, the J gene TRBJ2-5; the D gene is possibly TRBD2 (6 bases). Gene TRBJ2-7 matches the end of the DNA better, so the J call may be wrong. Germline lookup yields CDR1 MNHEY and CDR2 SMNVEV (reference sequence). There are 13 residues in the CDR3.

This clonotype has at least ten counts. The gene calls are TRBV14 and TRBJ2-1, with D tentatively TRBD1 or TRBD2 (5 bases each). The CDR3 consists of 16 residues. V was trimmed by 1 base and J by 8 bases, leaving 18 bases between them. The V gene's germline CDR1 is SGHDN and CDR2 FVKESK. The CDR3 sequence is CASSQVGGPLADEQFF. The CDR3 coding sequence is TGTGCCAGCAGCCAAGTTGGGGGACCTTTGGCCGATGAGCAGTTCTTC.

V and J are TRBV6-1 and TRBJ2-7, with 7 nucleotides matching TRBD1. In germline, CDR1 is MNHNS, CDR2 SASEGT. With 6 bases clipped from V and 2 bases from J, the junction kept 10 bases outside the gene matches. The CDR3 runs 15 residues. The CDR3 sequence is CASSDPGQKPYEQYF. The CDR3 DNA reads TGTGCCAGCAGCGACCCGGGACAGAAGCCCTACGAGCAGTACTTC.

This clonotype was picked up one time. One junction end does not reproduce the germline sequence, and a read error may be involved. In nucleotides, the CDR3 is TGTGCCGGGGGGTTAGGGGGACGTCCCACAGATACCCAGTATTTT. Residues: CAGGLGGRPTDTQYF. This rearrangement joins TRBV10-3 to TRBJ2-3; perhaps D is TRBD1 or TRBD2 (6 bases each). The CDR3 runs 15 residues. Germline V gene data show CDR1 as ENHRY and CDR2 as SYGVKD.

As for this clonotype: One junction end does not reproduce the germline sequence, and a read error may be involved. The V and J genes are TRBV27 and TRBJ2-5; 8 bases align to TRBD2. The CDR3 sequence is 16 residues long. The germline V gene has CDR1 MNHEY and CDR2 SMNVEV (reference sequence). In DNA, the CDR3 is TGTGCCAGCGGGGGGCGAGGGGCGGGAGGCAAAGAGACGCAGTACTTC. Translated: CASGGRGAGGKETQYF.

This clonotype was detected only once. V and J are TRBV6-1 and TRBJ2-1, with a weak D call TRBD2 (6 bases). The J call may be mistaken, given a closer DNA end match to TRBJ2-7. The CDR3 runs to 15 residues. Germline assignment: CDR1 MNHNS and CDR2 SASEGT. CDR3 sequence: CASSEAARDNHEQYF. CDR3 in DNA: TGTGCCAGCAGTGAAGCTGCGCGGGATAACCACGAGCAGTACTTC.

Turning to this clonotype: A much larger clone is a single base away; this may be a read error. The chain recombines TRBV6-5 with TRBJ2-2, with unresolved D. The CDR3 length is 14 residues. Per germline, CDR1 MNHEY and CDR2 SVGAGI. The CDR3 nucleotides are TGTGCCAGAAGTTACCTGGGGAACACCGGGGAGCTGTTTTTT. It codes for CARSYLGNTGELFF.

This clonotype was detected only once. The chain carries TRBV7-2 and TRBJ2-3; the D call may be TRBD1 or TRBD2 (5 bases each). Germline V lookup: CDR1 SGHTA, CDR2 FQGNSA. The CDR3 extends over 14 amino acids. Trimming left V 5 bases short and J 4 bases short, with 13 bases between. The CDR3 DNA reads as TGTGCCAGCAGCCTGGGGGAAGTGGCAGATACGCAGTATTTT. Translated, it gives CASSLGEVADTQYF.

By sample share, this clonotype is medium-sized (0.01 to 0.1%). The chain uses TRBV14 and TRBJ2-7; D is uncertain. V was shortened by 3 bases and J by 4 bases, with 4 bases between the two germline ends. Germline V lookup: CDR1 SGHDN, CDR2 FVKESK. This CDR3 comprises 11 residues. CDR3 region: CASSHGYEQYF. As DNA, the CDR3 is TGTGCCAGCAGCCATGGATACGAGCAGTACTTC. Variable domain in full (rest from reference TRBV14 and TRBJ2-7): EAGVTQFPSHSVIEKGQTVTLRCDPISGHDNLYWYRRVMGKEIKFLLHFVKESKQDESGMPNNRFLAERTGGTYSTLKVQPAELEDSGVYFCASSHGYEQYFGPGTRLTVT.